Listed here are 20 T cell receptor beta chains from one sample, sequenced in a study of blood T cell repertoires in COVID-19. Measured with immunoSEQ multiplex PCR; TCRdb has only the in-frame clones, and not every one. Here the sample spans roughly 68,000 clones, more than 75% being singletons. Sequenced: PBMCs or T cells enriched from blood (not recorded which). These receptors were obtained from a woman in her forties who had recovered from COVID-19.

The V and J genes are TRBV6-6 and TRBJ1-6; D unresolved. V dropped 6 bases and J dropped 11 bases, with 23 bases sitting between them. The germline V gene encodes CDR1 MNHNY and CDR2 SVGAGI (reference sequence). This CDR3 has 16 amino acids. CDR3: CASSPTRGNTWTPLHF. The DNA of the CDR3 is TGTGCCAGCAGCCCTACTCGCGGGAACACATGGACACCCCTCCACTTT.

This clone was detected only once. This chain joins TRBV11-3 and TRBJ1-1; D is ambiguous. Germline V lookup: CDR1 SGHNT, CDR2 YENEEA. V dropped 5 bases and J dropped 3 bases, with 19 bases sitting between them. This CDR3 spans 16 amino acids. The DNA of the CDR3 is TGTGCCAGCAGCGAAAATTCGGCAGAGACTTACACTGAAGCTTTCTTT. This sequence encodes CASSENSAETYTEAFF.

V usage is TRBV10-3 and J usage is TRBJ1-3; perhaps TRBD1 as D (6 bases). The germline V gene has CDR1 ENHRY and CDR2 SYGVKD. The V end lost 9 bases, the J end lost 2 bases, and 8 bases lay between the germline ends. The CDR3 is made up of 12 amino acids. CDR3 sequence (DNA): TGTGCCATTCGGGACACTGGAAACACCATATATTTT. Encoded protein: CAIRDTGNTIYF.

The chain recombines TRBV5-1 with TRBJ1-1, with D possibly matching TRBD1 (5 bases). Germline assignment: CDR1 SGHRS and CDR2 YFSETQ. Trimming removed 4 bases from V and 1 base from J, with 14 bases in between. The CDR3 totals 15 residues. CDR3 sequence: CASSPAGLANTEAFF. The CDR3, as DNA: TGCGCCAGCAGCCCGGCGGGGCTGGCGAACACTGAAGCTTTCTTT.

The chain has TRBV19 and TRBJ2-7; D might be TRBD1 (6 bases). The germline V gene has CDR1 LNHDA and CDR2 SQIVND (reference sequence). The CDR3 runs to 15 residues. Trimming took off 1 base at V and 0 bases at J, with 10 bases between the two ends. The CDR3 reads CASSIGTGSSYEQYF. In DNA form, the CDR3 reads TGTGCCAGTAGTATAGGAACAGGGAGCTCCTACGAGCAGTACTTC.

The V and J genes are TRBV3-1 (or the pseudogene TRBV3-2) and TRBJ1-6; no definite D call. CDR1 LGHDT and CDR2 YNNKEL come from the germline V gene (reference sequence). Trimming took 1 base from V and 9 from J, leaving 7 bases between them. The CDR3 consists of 13 residues. The CDR3 loop reads CASSQVGGSPLHF. The CDR3 DNA reads as TGTGCCAGCAGCCAAGTCGGAGGTTCACCCCTCCACTTT.

The CDR3: CASSGFRGKKETQYF. In nucleotides, the CDR3 is TGTGCCAGCAGTGGTTTCAGGGGGAAAAAAGAGACCCAGTACTTC. The genes are TRBV2 and TRBJ2-5; 7 bases are shared with TRBD1. The germline V gene has CDR1 SNHLY and CDR2 FYNNEI. This CDR3 has 15 residues. With V trimmed by 4 bases and J by 3 bases, 8 bases remained unmatched. The full variable domain, rest sourced from reference TRBV2 and TRBJ2-5, is EPEVTQTPSHQVTQMGQEVILRCVPISNHLYFYWYRQILGQKVEFLVSFYNNEISEKSEIFDDQFSVERPDGSNFTLKIRSTKLEDSAMYFCASSGFRGKKETQYFGPGTRLLVL.

The CDR3 protein is CASRGGGERYGYTF. The CDR3 DNA is TGTGCCAGCAGAGGGGGAGGGGAGAGGTATGGCTACACCTTC. The V gene is TRBV27, the J gene TRBJ1-2, with D perhaps matching TRBD1 (6 bases). Germline V CDR1 and CDR2: MNHEY, SMNVEV (reference sequence). This CDR3 is 14 amino acids long. Trimming stripped 6 bases from V and 5 bases from J, with 16 bases between.

This rearrangement joins TRBV19 to TRBJ2-1; D possibly corresponds to TRBD1 (5 bases). Trimming cost V 8 bases and J 10 bases, with 15 bases left between them. This CDR3 has 12 residues. Looked up from germline, CDR1 is LNHDA and CDR2 is SQIVND (reference sequence). The CDR3 DNA reads as TGTGCCAGTTCCTTTGGTGCAGGGGAGCAGTTCTTC. It yields the protein CASSFGAGEQFF.

V and J are TRBV7-9 and TRBJ1-1, with D possibly being TRBD1 (5 bases). The CDR3 totals 12 residues. CDR1 is SEHNR and CDR2 is FQNEAQ in the germline V gene (reference sequence). Trimming removed 5 bases from V and 11 bases from J, with 15 bases in between. Written as DNA, the CDR3 is TGTGCCAGCAGCCTTCTGGCGGGGACTGCTTTCTTT. This gives the protein CASSLLAGTAFF.

The gene calls are TRBV5-1 and TRBJ1-6; 7 nucleotides agree with TRBD1. Per germline, CDR1 SGHRS and CDR2 YFSETQ. The CDR3 has 14 amino acids. V lost 4 bases to trimming and J lost 7 bases; unmatched junction nucleotides: 5. The DNA of the CDR3 is TGCGCCAGCAGCCCGGGACAGCTGAATTCACCCCTCCACTTT. This sequence encodes CASSPGQLNSPLHF.

There are a few counts of this clone. This CDR3 is also generated by other DNA sequences in the sample. The V call is TRBV2, the J call TRBJ2-5, with D perhaps TRBD2 (7 bases). CDR3 length equals 15 residues. Germline V gene data show CDR1 as SNHLY and CDR2 as FYNNEI. Deletions cut 2 bases from V and 4 bases from J, with 14 bases between. CDR3 sequence reads: CASSEIRGGGETQYF. The CDR3 region has the DNA TGTGCCAGCAGTGAAATAAGGGGAGGGGGAGAGACCCAGTACTTC.

This rearrangement joins TRBV21-1 to TRBJ2-1; the D segment call TRBD2 is taken from the table without a DNA check. TRBV21-1 corresponds to a pseudogene. The CDR3 is 12 amino acids. The CDR3 reads CASSISSREQFF. The CDR3, as DNA: TGTGCCAGCAGCATCTCTAGCAGGGAGCAGTTCTTC.

The chain is built from TRBV7-9 and TRBJ1-5; a weak D match, TRBD1 (6 bases). CDR3 length: 15 amino acids. Germline CDR1 and CDR2: SEHNR and FQNEAQ (reference sequence). V was pared by 4 bases and J by 4 bases, with 14 bases between. CDR3 in DNA: TGTGCCAGCAGCTCGACAACCAGGGGAAATCAGCCCCAGCATTTT. Translating it yields CASSSTTRGNQPQHF.

This chain joins TRBV12-3 or TRBV12-4 and TRBJ2-1; 7 bases align to TRBD2. This CDR3 region has 13 residues. V shed 3 bases, J shed 7 bases, and the junction held 3 bases outside the gene matches. CDR3 DNA: TGTGCCAGCAGTTTTAGGGGAGGGAATGAGCAGTTCTTC. It encodes CASSFRGGNEQFF.

V usage is TRBV19 and J usage is TRBJ1-4; D is perhaps TRBD1 (5 bases). The CDR3 extends over 13 amino acids. V shed 4 bases and J shed 3 bases, with 6 bases lying between them. Germline V gene sequence: CDR1 LNHDA, CDR2 SQIVND (reference sequence). CDR3 region: CASSTGSNEKLFF. CDR3 nucleotides: TGTGCCAGTAGTACAGGGTCTAATGAAAAACTGTTTTTT.

The J gene is TRBJ2-3, the V gene TRBV11-1; maybe TRBD2 (5 bases). Germline-derived CDR1 and CDR2 are SGHAT and FQDESV (reference sequence). The CDR3 runs 15 residues. Trimming removed 1 base from V and 6 bases from J, with 14 bases in between. CDR3 residues: CASSLDPGSADTQYF. The CDR3 nucleotides read TGTGCCAGCAGCTTAGATCCGGGGTCGGCGGATACGCAGTATTTT.

V usage is TRBV6-5 and J usage is TRBJ2-3, with 12 positions matching TRBD1. The germline gives CDR1 MNHEY, CDR2 SVGAGI. The CDR3 is made up of 16 amino acids. Germline trimming cut 3 bases from V and 4 bases from J; bases unmatched to any gene: 5. The DNA of the CDR3 is TGTGCCAGCAGTTATTCCGGGACAGGGGGCGCAGATACGCAGTATTTT. As protein: CASSYSGTGGADTQYF.

The V gene is TRBV9, the J gene TRBJ1-3, with 7 nucleotides matching TRBD1. Germline CDR1 SGDLS, CDR2 YYNGEE. The CDR3 loop spans 15 amino acids. The junction had 6 bases not matched to a gene; V was cut back by 2 bases and J by 4 bases. The CDR3 nucleotides are TGTGCCAGCAGCGTTAACAGGGGTGCCGGAAACACCATATATTTT. It specifies CASSVNRGAGNTIYF.

In this sample, this clone turned up a few times. The CDR3 sequence is CASSEGQGLYGYTF. CDR3 coding DNA: TGTGCCAGCAGTGAGGGACAGGGGCTCTATGGCTACACCTTC. J is TRBJ1-2 and V is TRBV25-1, with TRBD1 matching 10 bases. Germline V CDR1 and CDR2: MGHDK, SYGVNS. This CDR3 has 14 residues. With 3 bases clipped from V and 4 bases from J, the junction kept 2 bases outside the gene matches.